In this sample, the clone carrying this TCR beta chain turned up many times. Its antigen is not identified. Regions amplified from RNA transcripts were the TCR beta CDR3 regions. An initial round of RT-PCR targeting the TCR CDR3 relied on the HTBI primer set. TCRdb reanalysed the multiplex PCR reads using MiXCR and keeps one entry per CDR3 protein. Of about 420,000 distinct CDR3 sequences detected, approximately 15% appear once; the ten largest clones hold less than 6.5%. Clinical symptoms, serum thyroxine, TRAb, thyroid ultrasound and orbital computed tomography informed diagnoses. Fresh peripheral blood, approximately 10 ml, was the source of the PBMCs. These data originate in a study of T cells in Graves' hyperthyroidism and ophthalmopathy. Study results and caveats: Stable hyperthyroidism was separated from ophthalmopathy by a model based on 13 V-J features.

Sequencing was performed on blood. This clonotype was obtained from a woman between 18 and 29 years old with Graves' hyperthyroidism.

The CDR3 loop reads CASSLLAGAKSYEQYF. CDR3 sequence (DNA): TGTGCCAGCAGTTTGCTAGCGGGAGCCAAATCCTACGAGCAGTACTTC. The chain has TRBV27 and TRBJ2-7, with 10 bases fitting TRBD2. The CDR3 covers 16 residues. Germline V gene sequence: CDR1 MNHEY, CDR2 SMNVEV (reference sequence). V trimming: 3 bases; J trimming: 1 base; junction bases outside the gene matches: 6.